This section outlines one T cell receptor beta chain sequence together with its context. CDR3 length equals 16 residues. From germline, CDR1 is SGHNT and CDR2 YYREEE (reference sequence). V lost 5 bases and J 3 bases, leaving 21 bases between the germline ends. This sample is drawn from a study of OX40 agonist ivuxolimab in advanced cancers. On the study more broadly: Aged roughly 23 to 85 with a mean of approximately 60 years, they were more than 80% male.

Assay used: immunoSEQ multiplex PCR; TCRdb lists only in-frame clones, some missing. This table has 50,000 to 60,000 clones, about 90% appearing once. This sequence was found in an adult with an advanced solid tumor such as melanoma, head and neck, liver or kidney cancer. The sample in question was CD4+ or CD8+ T cells sorted from blood, obtained in a trial of the OX40 agonist ivuxolimab. This sequence joins TRBV5-4 and TRBJ2-7; D is possibly TRBD1 or TRBD2 (5 bases each). The DNA of the CDR3 is TGTGCCAGCAGTTGGGGGAGCGGACCTTTGGGCTACGAGCAGTACTTC. It yields the protein CASSWGSGPLGYEQYF.